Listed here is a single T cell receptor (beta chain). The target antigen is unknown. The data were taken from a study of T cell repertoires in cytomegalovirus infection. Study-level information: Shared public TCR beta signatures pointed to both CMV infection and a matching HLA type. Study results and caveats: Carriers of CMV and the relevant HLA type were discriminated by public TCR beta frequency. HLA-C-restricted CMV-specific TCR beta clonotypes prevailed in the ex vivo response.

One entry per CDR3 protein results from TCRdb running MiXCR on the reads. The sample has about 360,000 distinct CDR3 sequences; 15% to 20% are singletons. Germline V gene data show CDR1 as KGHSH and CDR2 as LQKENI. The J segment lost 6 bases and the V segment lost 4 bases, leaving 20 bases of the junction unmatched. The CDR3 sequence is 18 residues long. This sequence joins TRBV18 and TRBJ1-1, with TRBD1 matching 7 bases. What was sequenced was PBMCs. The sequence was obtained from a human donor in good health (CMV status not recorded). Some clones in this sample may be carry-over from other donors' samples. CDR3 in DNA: TGTGCCAGCTCACTCCGGGCAGGCCTACAGGGGATAACGTCTGAAGCTTTCTTT. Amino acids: CASSLRAGLQGITSEAFF.